This T cell receptor beta chain was profiled in a study of blood T cell repertoires in COVID-19. In the study overall: Samples taken during acute and convalescent COVID-19 were collected in the United States, Italy and Spain. From T cells, B-cell-depleted T cells, or PBMCs came the material, which was cDNA or gDNA.

TCRdb's table, derived via immunoSEQ multiplex PCR, lists solely in-frame clones and lacks some. The sample lists tens of thousands of clones, 90% occurring once. This CDR3 has 15 residues. The V gene end was trimmed by 3 bases and the J gene end by 0 bases; junction bases not matched to a gene: 4. CDR1 is MNHEY, CDR2 SMNVEV, per germline (reference sequence). What was sequenced was peripheral blood. The rearrangement links TRBV27 to TRBJ2-7, with 8 bases lining up with TRBD2. This TCR came from a man aged 50-59 years with acute or convalescent COVID-19. This CDR3 is CASSLSSGFSYEQYF. The CDR3 nucleotides are TGTGCCAGCAGTTTGTCTAGCGGGTTCTCCTACGAGCAGTACTTC.